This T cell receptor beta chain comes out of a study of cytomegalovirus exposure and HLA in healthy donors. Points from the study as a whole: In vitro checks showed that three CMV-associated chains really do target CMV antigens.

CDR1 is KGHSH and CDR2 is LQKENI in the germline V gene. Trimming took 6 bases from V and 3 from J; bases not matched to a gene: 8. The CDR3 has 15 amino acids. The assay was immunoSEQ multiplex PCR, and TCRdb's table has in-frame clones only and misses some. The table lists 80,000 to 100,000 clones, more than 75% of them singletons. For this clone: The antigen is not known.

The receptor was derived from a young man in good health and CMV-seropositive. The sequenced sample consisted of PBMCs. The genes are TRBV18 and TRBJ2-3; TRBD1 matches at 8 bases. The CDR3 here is CASSPRQGLTDTQYF. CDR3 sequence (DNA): TGTGCCAGCTCCCCAAGACAGGGGTTAACAGATACGCAGTATTTT.